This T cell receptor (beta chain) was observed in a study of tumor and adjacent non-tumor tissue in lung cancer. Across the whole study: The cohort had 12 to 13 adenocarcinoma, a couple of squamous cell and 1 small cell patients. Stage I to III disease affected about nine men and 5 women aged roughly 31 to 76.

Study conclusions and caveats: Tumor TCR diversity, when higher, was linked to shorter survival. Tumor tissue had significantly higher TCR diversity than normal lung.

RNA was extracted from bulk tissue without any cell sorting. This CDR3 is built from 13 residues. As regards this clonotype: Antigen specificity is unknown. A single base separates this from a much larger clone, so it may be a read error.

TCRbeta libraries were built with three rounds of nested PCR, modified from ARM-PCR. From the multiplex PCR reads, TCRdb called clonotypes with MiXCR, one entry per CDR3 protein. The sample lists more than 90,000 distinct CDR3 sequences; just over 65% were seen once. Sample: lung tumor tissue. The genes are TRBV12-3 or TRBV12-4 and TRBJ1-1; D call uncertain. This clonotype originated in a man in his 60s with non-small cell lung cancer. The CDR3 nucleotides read TGTGCCAGCAGTTTTAACGGAAACACTGAAACTTTCTTT. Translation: CASSFNGNTETFF.